This passage covers 10 T cell receptor beta chains from one sample sequenced in a study of T cell changes during pregnancy in multiple sclerosis. Assay used: immunoSEQ multiplex PCR; TCRdb lists only in-frame clones, some missing. Of about 40,000 clones listed, 70% to 90% are singletons. Source: CD4+ T cells from peripheral blood mononuclear cells, taken in the first trimester of pregnancy. The receptors were sampled from a female donor with multiple sclerosis, enrolled in a pregnancy study.

The CDR3 protein is CASSQDAGKRQPQHF. The CDR3 DNA reads TGCGCCAGCAGCCAAGATGCAGGGAAAAGGCAGCCCCAGCATTTT. V and J are TRBV4-1 and TRBJ1-5; D possibly corresponds to TRBD1 (5 bases). V shed 0 bases and J shed 7 bases, with 13 bases lying between them. The length of the CDR3 is 15 residues. In germline, CDR1 is MGHRA, CDR2 YSYEKL.

The rearrangement links TRBV7-6 to TRBJ2-7; a weak D match, TRBD1 (6 bases). Germline V CDR1 and CDR2: SGHVS, FNYEAQ. Trimming took off 0 bases at V and 3 bases at J, with 12 bases between the two ends. CDR3 length: 15 amino acids. The CDR3 protein is CASSLAQGDGYEQYF. The CDR3 coding sequence is TGTGCCAGCAGCTTAGCACAGGGAGATGGCTACGAGCAGTACTTC.

The chain joins TRBV5-1 to TRBJ1-3; D unresolved. The CDR3 has 15 amino acids. Trimming removed 0 bases at V and 3 bases at J, with 10 bases between. Germline CDR1 and CDR2: SGHRS and YFSETQ. The CDR3, as DNA: TGCGCCAGCAGCTTGGGGGGAGCAGGTGGAAACACCATATATTTT. Its translation: CASSLGGAGGNTIYF.

The gene calls are TRBV5-1 and TRBJ2-7; TRBD1 might be the D (6 bases). This CDR3 spans 14 amino acids. Trimming shortened V by 2 bases and J by 2 bases, and 11 bases separated the two germline ends. Germline CDR1 SGHRS, CDR2 YFSETQ. CDR3 residues: CASSLGTPTYEQYF. The CDR3 DNA is TGCGCCAGCAGCTTAGGGACACCGACCTACGAGCAGTACTTC.

The gene calls are TRBV30 and TRBJ2-7; TRBD1 aligns across 7 bases. Germline CDR1 reads GTSNPN; CDR2 reads SVGIG (reference sequence). After removal of 2 bases from V and 3 bases from J, the junction contained 7 bases not matched to a gene. The CDR3 is 14 amino acids. The CDR3 DNA follows: TGTGCCTGGAGTCCTTGGGACAGACGCTACGAGCAGTACTTC. It specifies CAWSPWDRRYEQYF.

The chain carries TRBV30 and TRBJ2-7; D ambiguous. V dropped 3 bases and J dropped 4 bases, with 7 bases sitting between them. The germline gives CDR1 GTSNPN, CDR2 SVGIG (reference sequence). This CDR3 comprises 11 residues. CDR3 in amino acids: CAWRLDYEQYF. CDR3 in DNA: TGTGCCTGGAGATTAGATTACGAGCAGTACTTC.

This clone was seen a single time. The chain is built from TRBV5-1 and TRBJ2-1; D remains ambiguous. Germline V gene lookup returns CDR1 SGHRS and CDR2 YFSETQ. The CDR3 is 15 amino acids. Trimming removed 0 bases from V and 0 bases from J, with 7 bases in between. The CDR3 nucleotides read TGCGCCAGCAGCTTGGCTAGTAGCTCCTACAATGAGCAGTTCTTC. Its protein product is CASSLASSSYNEQFF.

The gene calls are TRBV6-1 and TRBJ1-4, with 10 positions matching TRBD1. In germline, CDR1 is MNHNS, CDR2 SASEGT. V was pared by 8 bases and J by 7 bases, with 10 bases of the junction left unmatched. CDR3 length: 15 residues. CDR3 amino acids: CASGLPGTGAEKLFF. The DNA for the CDR3 is TGTGCCAGCGGCCTCCCCGGGACAGGGGCTGAAAAACTGTTTTTT.

The chain uses TRBV29-1 and TRBJ2-3; D is unclear. CDR3 size: 14 residues. Per the germline V gene, CDR1 is SQVTM and CDR2 is ANQGSEA. The V gene lost 7 bases and the J gene lost 6 bases, with 20 bases spanning the gap. In DNA, the CDR3 is TGCAGCGCGCAGGTATCGGTGGCACAGGATACGCAGTATTTT. Translating gives CSAQVSVAQDTQYF.

The V call is TRBV29-1, the J call TRBJ1-1, with 7 bases matching TRBD1. Trimming removed 4 bases from V and 3 bases from J; junction bases left unmatched: 8. CDR1 and CDR2 from the germline V gene are SQVTM and ANQGSEA. CDR3 length: 14 amino acids. This CDR3 is CSVALQGIYTEAFF. CDR3 nucleotides: TGCAGCGTTGCCTTACAGGGGATTTACACTGAAGCTTTCTTT.